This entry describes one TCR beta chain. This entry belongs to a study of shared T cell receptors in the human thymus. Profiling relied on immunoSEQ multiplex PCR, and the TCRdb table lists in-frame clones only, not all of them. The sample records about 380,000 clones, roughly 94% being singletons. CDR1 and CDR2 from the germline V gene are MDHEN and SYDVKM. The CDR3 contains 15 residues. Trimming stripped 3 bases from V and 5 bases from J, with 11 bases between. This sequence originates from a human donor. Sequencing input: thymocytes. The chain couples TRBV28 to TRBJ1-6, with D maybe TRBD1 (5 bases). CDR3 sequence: CASSLEKGNNSPLHF. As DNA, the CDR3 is TGTGCCAGCAGTTTGGAGAAGGGGAATAATTCACCCCTCCACTTT. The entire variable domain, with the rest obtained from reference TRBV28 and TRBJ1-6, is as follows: DVKVTQSSRYLVKRTGEKVFLECVQDMDHENMFWYRQDPGLGLRLIYFSYDVKMKEKGDIPEGYSVSREKKERFSLILESASTNQTSMYLCASSLEKGNNSPLHFGNGTRLTVT.